This is a list of T cell receptor beta chains from one sample in a study of T cell clones after liver transplantation. Assay: immunoSEQ multiplex PCR; the TCRdb copy retains only in-frame clones and omits some. The sample yields fewer than 85,000 clones, about four fifths seen once. The sequences come from CD4+ T cells from blood, collected 12 months after liver transplant. The receptors come from a human patient who received a liver transplant. T cells may partly derive from the graft donor. The CDR3 runs from the conserved cysteine through the conserved F or W. D genes are given only for firm matches. For some rows the clone size is stated as once, few or many, or as a class when expanded; others skip it.

d_call j_call clone_size v_call cdr3_nt cdr3_aa
- TRBJ2-2 - TRBV5-4 TGTGCCAGCAGCCCAGGCGCGGGCACCGGGGAGCTGTTTTTT CASSPGAGTGELFF
- TRBJ2-7 - TRBV4-3 TGCGCCAGCAGCCAAGGGGTGGGCAGCTTATACGAGCAGTACTTC CASSQGVGSLYEQYF
- TRBJ2-2 - TRBV18 TGTGCCAGCTCACCATCGGGCGCCTGGGAGCTGTTTTTT CASSPSGAWELFF
- TRBJ2-1 - TRBV6-1 TGTGCCAGCAGTGTATGGGGGAGGATCACGAATGAGCAGTTCTTC CASSVWGRITNEQFF
TRBD1 TRBJ2-5 once TRBV6-1 TGTGCCAGCAGTGTCCGACCGCCGGGACAGACGTACCAAGAGACCCAGTACTTC CASSVRPPGQTYQETQYF
TRBD1 TRBJ1-5 - TRBV19 TGTGCCAGTAGTCCCAGGCAACAGGGGCGGTGGGATCAGCCCCAGCATTTT CASSPRQQGRWDQPQHF
TRBD1 TRBJ2-1 few TRBV9 TGTGCCAGCAGCGTCGGACAGGGAACCTACAATGAGCAGTTCTTC CASSVGQGTYNEQFF
- TRBJ2-6 - TRBV11-3 TGTGCCAGCAGCATAGGGGGGTCTGGGGCCAACGTCCTGACTTTC CASSIGGSGANVLTF
TRBD1 TRBJ2-7 - TRBV6-1 TGTGCCAGCAGTGAAAAAGGGGACAGGGTTTACGAGCAGTACTTC CASSEKGDRVYEQYF
- TRBJ2-7 - TRBV21-1 TGTGCCAGCAGCAAAGAAAAGGGCGGGTCTCGGAGGTACGGCGAGCAGTACTTC CASSKEKGGSRRYGEQYF
TRBD2 TRBJ2-1 - TRBV5-1 TGCGCCAGCAGCTGGCAAGCGGGAGGGGCCAATGAGCAGTTCTTC CASSWQAGGANEQFF
TRBD1 TRBJ1-1 - TRBV7-2 TGTGCCAGCAGCTTACCTCGGACAGGGGGCCACACTGAAGCTTTCTTT CASSLPRTGGHTEAFF
- TRBJ2-3 - TRBV6-5 TGTGCCAGCAGTCAACAGGGGAGGGGCACAGATACGCAGTATTTT CASSQQGRGTDTQYF
TRBD2 TRBJ2-1 - TRBV9 TGTGCCAGCAGCGGCGAGGGACTAGCTTTCAATGAGCAGTTCTTC CASSGEGLAFNEQFF
- TRBJ1-4 - TRBV5-1 TGCGCCAGCAGCTTAGGGACTGACGAAAAACTGTTTTTT CASSLGTDEKLFF
TRBD1 TRBJ2-7 few TRBV6-1 TGTGCCAGCAGTACCGGGACAGGTATCTACGAGCAGTACTTC CASSTGTGIYEQYF
- TRBJ1-3 once TRBV30 TGTGCCTGGGAGGGGCGGCTCGTCTCTGGAAACACCATATATTTT CAWEGRLVSGNTIYF